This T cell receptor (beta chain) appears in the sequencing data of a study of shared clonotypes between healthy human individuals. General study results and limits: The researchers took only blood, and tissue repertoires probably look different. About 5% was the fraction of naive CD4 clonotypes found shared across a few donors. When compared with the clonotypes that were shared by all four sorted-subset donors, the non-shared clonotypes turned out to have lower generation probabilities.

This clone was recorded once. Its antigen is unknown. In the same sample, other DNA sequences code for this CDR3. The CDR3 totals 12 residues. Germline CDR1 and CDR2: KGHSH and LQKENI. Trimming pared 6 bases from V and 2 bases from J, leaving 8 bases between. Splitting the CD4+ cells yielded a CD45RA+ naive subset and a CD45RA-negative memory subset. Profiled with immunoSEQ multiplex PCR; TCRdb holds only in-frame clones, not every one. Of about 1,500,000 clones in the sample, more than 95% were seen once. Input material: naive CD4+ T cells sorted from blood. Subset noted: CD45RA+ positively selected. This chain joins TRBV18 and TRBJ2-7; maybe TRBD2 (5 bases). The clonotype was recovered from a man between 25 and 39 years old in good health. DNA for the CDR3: TGTGCCAGCTCCCCCGGGACCTACGAGCAGTACTTC. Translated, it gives CASSPGTYEQYF.